This T cell receptor (beta chain) was captured in a study of blood T cell repertoires in COVID-19. Study context: The United States, Italy and Spain provided the acute and convalescent COVID-19 samples. Sample material is recorded as cDNA or gDNA derived from T cells, B-cell-depleted T cells, or PBMCs.

The table came from immunoSEQ multiplex PCR; TCRdb's copy has only in-frame clones and leaves some out. The sample lists about 98,000 clones, about 91% seen once, with roughly 4.3% in the top ten. The germline V gene has CDR1 LGHNA and CDR2 YNFKEQ. CDR3 length: 14 amino acids. V shed 1 base and J shed 3 bases, with 10 bases lying between them. This chain connects TRBV4-2 to TRBJ2-7, with TRBD2 as a possible D gene (5 bases). The sample consisted of peripheral blood. This sequence was found in a man younger than 30 with acute or convalescent COVID-19. This chain's CDR3 is CASSQAWGDYEQYF. The CDR3 nucleotides are TGTGCCAGCAGCCAAGCCTGGGGAGACTACGAGCAGTACTTC.